The 23 T cell receptor beta chains in this list originate from one sample, sequenced in a study of tumor-infiltrating lymphocytes in localized non-small cell lung cancer. This table comes from immunoSEQ multiplex PCR, and its TCRdb copy is limited to in-frame clones, with some not included. The sample has approximately 9,700 clones; under 80% are singletons. The sample comprised uninvolved lung tissue not adjacent to the tumor. The receptors here all came from a human donor with non-small cell lung cancer.

The genes are TRBV4-3 and TRBJ1-3; D gene unclear. The CDR3 is made up of 13 amino acids. Germline V gene sequence: CDR1 LGHNA, CDR2 YSLEER. Trimming stripped 0 bases from V and 2 bases from J, with 2 bases between. The CDR3 region has the DNA TGCGCCAGCAGCCAAGAAACTGGAAACACCATATATTTT. The encoded protein is CASSQETGNTIYF.

The chain carries TRBV9 and TRBJ2-3; TRBD2 is a possible D gene (6 bases). V was trimmed by 4 bases and J by 5 bases, leaving 20 bases between them. Germline values: CDR1 SGDLS, CDR2 YYNGEE. This CDR3 contains 16 residues. The CDR3 region has the DNA TGTGCCAGCAGCCCCCTGGCGGGAAGATTTTTAGATACGCAGTATTTT. It encodes CASSPLAGRFLDTQYF.

The chain has TRBV11-2 and TRBJ2-3, with TRBD2 as a possible D gene (5 bases). Germline CDR1 is SGHAT and CDR2 is FQNNGV. Trimming shortened V by 1 base and J by 4 bases, and 21 bases separated the two germline ends. CDR3 length: 18 amino acids. The CDR3: CASSLVVLVGDGADTQYF. In nucleotides, the CDR3 is TGTGCCAGCAGCTTAGTTGTCTTGGTGGGAGATGGAGCAGATACGCAGTATTTT.

The table lists this clone with a few counts. The rearrangement links TRBV7-3 to TRBJ2-2; tentatively, D is TRBD1 (6 bases). Germline CDR1 is SGHTA and CDR2 is FQGTGA. Trimming left V 3 bases short and J 4 bases short, with 12 bases between. The length of the CDR3 is 15 residues. In DNA form, the CDR3 reads TGTGCCAGCAGCTTCAGGGGCACGGGCACCGGGGAGCTGTTTTTT. Protein sequence: CASSFRGTGTGELFF.

J is TRBJ2-1 and V is TRBV5-6; TRBD2 agrees at 11 bases. Germline V CDR1 and CDR2: SGHDT, YYEEEE. V trimming: 0 bases; J trimming: 2 bases; junction bases outside the gene matches: 1. The CDR3 loop spans 16 amino acids. Here the CDR3 DNA reads TGTGCCAGCAGCTTGGGACTAGCGGGGACCTACAATGAGCAGTTCTTC. It yields the protein CASSLGLAGTYNEQFF.

This clone was seen a single time. The rearrangement joins TRBV28 to TRBJ2-7; D is unclear. Trimming took 3 bases from V and 2 from J, leaving 17 bases between them. The germline gives CDR1 MDHEN, CDR2 SYDVKM. The CDR3 sequence is 16 residues long. CDR3 in amino acids: CASSFPGPIVTYEQYF. The CDR3 DNA reads as TGTGCCAGCAGTTTCCCTGGGCCAATAGTTACCTACGAGCAGTACTTC.

CDR3 loop: CAITRTGVTDTQYF. The CDR3 DNA is TGTGCCATCACCAGGACAGGGGTCACAGATACGCAGTATTTT. The rearrangement joins TRBV10-3 to TRBJ2-3; TRBD1 matches at 9 bases. Germline-derived CDR1 and CDR2 are ENHRY and SYGVKD. CDR3 size: 14 residues. Germline trimming cut 7 bases from V and 2 bases from J; bases unmatched to any gene: 4.

This clone is labeled medium-sized. The V and J genes are TRBV6-6 and TRBJ1-1; tentative D call: TRBD1 (5 bases). The CDR3 totals 16 residues. Germline loops: CDR1 MNHNY, CDR2 SVGAGI (reference sequence). V gave up 0 bases and J gave up 2 bases, with 13 bases separating them. The CDR3 loop is CASSYSGGGVNTEAFF. CDR3 DNA sequence: TGTGCCAGCAGTTACTCGGGCGGGGGGGTAAACACTGAAGCTTTCTTT.

The chain has TRBV4-3 and TRBJ1-1, with TRBD1 matching 8 bases. Germline assignment: CDR1 LGHNA and CDR2 YSLEER. The CDR3 spans 14 residues. The ends lost 1 base at V and 5 bases at J; junction bases unmatched: 3. CDR3 amino acids: CASSQAGGGTEAFF. DNA of the CDR3: TGCGCCAGCAGCCAAGCAGGGGGCGGAACTGAAGCTTTCTTT.

V is TRBV2 and J is TRBJ2-7; D uncertain. This CDR3 region has 15 residues. V lost 1 base and J lost 4, with 14 bases in between. Germline V gives CDR1 SNHLY, CDR2 FYNNEI. The DNA of the CDR3 is TGTGCCAGCAGTGAAGAGGCAGCATCTTCTTACGAGCAGTACTTC. It encodes CASSEEAASSYEQYF.

The rearrangement links TRBV25-1 to TRBJ1-5, with D maybe TRBD1 (6 bases). The CDR3 is 14 amino acids. Germline V lookup: CDR1 MGHDK, CDR2 SYGVNS. Deletions cut 5 bases from V and 4 bases from J, with 12 bases between. CDR3 region: CASSRTAENQPQHF. For the CDR3, the DNA is TGTGCCAGCAGTCGGACAGCAGAAAATCAGCCCCAGCATTTT.

This chain links TRBV6-5 with TRBJ2-7, with D uncertain. This CDR3 spans 13 amino acids. Trimming cost V 0 bases and J 5 bases, with 8 bases left between them. Germline CDR1 is MNHEY and CDR2 is SVGAGI. The DNA of the CDR3 is TGTGCCAGCAGTTACTCTGGGTTTCACGAGCAGTACTTC. It yields the protein CASSYSGFHEQYF.

V and J are TRBV29-1 and TRBJ2-7; 7 nucleotides line up with TRBD2. In germline, CDR1 is SQVTM, CDR2 ANQGSEA. V trimming: 7 bases; J trimming: 2 bases; junction bases outside the gene matches: 5. The CDR3 length is 12 residues. This CDR3 reads CSAGLGTYEQYF. The CDR3, as DNA: TGCAGCGCAGGACTAGGGACCTACGAGCAGTACTTC.

This clone showed up just a few times. The DNA is left out, because the CDR3 cannot be placed on it with certainty; the CDR3 is given as TCRdb lists it. The chain links TRBV11-3 to TRBJ1-4; TRBD1 reflects the table's D call only, with no check against the DNA. 12 amino acids form the CDR3, both terminal residues included. Per germline, CDR1 SGHNT and CDR2 YENEEA. CDR3 amino acids: CASSFGPGETVF.

The V gene is TRBV2, the J gene TRBJ2-7; D gene unclear. The germline gives CDR1 SNHLY, CDR2 FYNNEI. The CDR3 runs to 14 residues. The V end lost 6 bases, the J end lost 1 base, and 13 bases lay between the germline ends. The CDR3 coding sequence is TGTGCCAGCAGGAGAAACTACTTATCCTACGAGCAGTACTTC. Protein product: CASRRNYLSYEQYF.

The chain uses TRBV6-1 and TRBJ1-6; TRBD1 matches 7 bases. CDR3 length: 15 amino acids. V trimming: 3 bases; J trimming: 7 bases; junction bases outside the gene matches: 6. The germline V gene has CDR1 MNHNS and CDR2 SASEGT. CDR3 in amino acids: CASSDQTGQNSPLHF. CDR3 in DNA: TGTGCCAGCAGTGATCAAACGGGACAGAATTCACCCCTCCACTTT.

The chain is built from TRBV2 and TRBJ2-3; TRBD1 aligns across 7 bases. Germline trimming cut 7 bases from V and 0 bases from J; bases unmatched to any gene: 4. Germline V gene data show CDR1 as SNHLY and CDR2 as FYNNEI. CDR3 length: 14 amino acids. CDR3 sequence reads: CASTGDSSTDTQYF. CDR3 DNA: TGTGCCAGCACCGGGGACAGCAGCACAGATACGCAGTATTTT.

The sample holds a few counts of this clone. The chain couples TRBV11-2 to TRBJ2-5; a weak D match, TRBD2 (6 bases). Germline V gene lookup returns CDR1 SGHAT and CDR2 FQNNGV. The CDR3 length is 15 residues. Trimming cost V 5 bases and J 4 bases, with 17 bases left between them. The CDR3, as DNA: TGTGCCAGCAGCCTCTACGGCGGGATGGGAGAGACCCAGTACTTC. It yields the protein CASSLYGGMGETQYF.

This sequence joins TRBV9 and TRBJ2-7, with TRBD1 identical over 11 bases. Per the germline V gene, CDR1 is SGDLS and CDR2 is YYNGEE. V lost 3 bases, J lost 2 bases, and 4 bases stayed unmatched. The CDR3 length is 15 residues. CDR3 DNA: TGTGCCAGCAGCGCCCGGGACAGGGGGACCTACGAGCAGTACTTC. Its protein product is CASSARDRGTYEQYF. Variable domain in full (rest from reference TRBV9 and TRBJ2-7): DSGVTQTPKHLITATGQRVTLRCSPRSGDLSVYWYQQSLDQGLQFLIQYYNGEERAKGNILERFSAQQFPDLHSELNLSSLELGDSALYFCASSARDRGTYEQYFGPGTRLTVT.

The chain employs TRBV28 and TRBJ2-3, with no clear D. CDR3 size: 14 residues. The V and J ends lost 8 bases and 5 bases respectively, with 17 bases between them. Germline CDR1 reads MDHEN; CDR2 reads SYDVKM. CDR3 nucleotide sequence: TGTGCCAGCGGGGTAGGGTTAGGCGGAGATACGCAGTATTTT. This sequence encodes CASGVGLGGDTQYF.

V gene TRBV2 combines with J gene TRBJ1-5; 10 nucleotides line up with TRBD1. In germline, CDR1 is SNHLY, CDR2 FYNNEI. V trimming: 6 bases; J trimming: 3 bases; junction bases outside the gene matches: 8. The length of the CDR3 is 16 residues. The CDR3 DNA sequence: TGTGCCAGCAGCCGACAGGGGGCGCATAACAATCAGCCCCAGCATTTT. It encodes CASSRQGAHNNQPQHF.

The J gene is TRBJ2-1, the V gene TRBV7-3; the match to TRBD2 covers 11 bases. Germline CDR1 SGHTA, CDR2 FQGTGA. This CDR3 contains 15 residues. The trim removed 4 bases at V and 8 bases at J, leaving 7 bases unmatched. CDR3 in DNA: TGTGCCAGCAGCTCCACTAGCGGGAGAAAGGATGAGCAGTTCTTC. It codes for CASSSTSGRKDEQFF. Supplemented by reference TRBV7-3 and TRBJ2-1, the full variable domain reads GAGVSQTPSNKVTEKGKYVELRCDPISGHTALYWYRQSLGQGPEFLIYFQGTGAADDSGLPNDRFFAVRPEGSVSTLKIQRTERGDSAVYLCASSSTSGRKDEQFFGPGTRLTVL.

This chain uses TRBV27 with TRBJ2-7; 10 nucleotides line up with TRBD2. CDR3 length: 16 residues. In germline, CDR1 is MNHEY, CDR2 SMNVEV (reference sequence). V lost 5 bases, J lost 1 base, and 8 bases stayed unmatched. The CDR3 DNA follows: TGTGCCAGCAGTCCGTTGACTAGCGGGTTTTCCTACGAGCAGTACTTC. This encodes CASSPLTSGFSYEQYF.